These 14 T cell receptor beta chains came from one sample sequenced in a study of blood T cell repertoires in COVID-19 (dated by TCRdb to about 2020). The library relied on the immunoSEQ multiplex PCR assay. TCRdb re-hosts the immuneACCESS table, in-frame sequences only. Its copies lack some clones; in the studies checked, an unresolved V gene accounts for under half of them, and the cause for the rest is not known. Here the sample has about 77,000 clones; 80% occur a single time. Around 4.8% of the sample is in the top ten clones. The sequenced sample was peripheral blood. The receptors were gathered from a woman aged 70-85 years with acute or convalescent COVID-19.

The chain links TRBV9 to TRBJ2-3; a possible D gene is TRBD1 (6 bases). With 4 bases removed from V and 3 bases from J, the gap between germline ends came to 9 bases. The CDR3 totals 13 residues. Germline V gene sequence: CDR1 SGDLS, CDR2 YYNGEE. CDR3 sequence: CASSTGQTDTQYF. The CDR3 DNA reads TGTGCCAGCAGCACCGGACAGACAGATACGCAGTATTTT.

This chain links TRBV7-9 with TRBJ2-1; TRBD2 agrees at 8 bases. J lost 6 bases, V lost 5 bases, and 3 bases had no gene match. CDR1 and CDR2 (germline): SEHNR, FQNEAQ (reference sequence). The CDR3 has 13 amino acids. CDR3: CASSPGTSNEQFF. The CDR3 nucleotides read TGTGCCAGCAGCCCCGGGACTAGCAATGAGCAGTTCTTC.

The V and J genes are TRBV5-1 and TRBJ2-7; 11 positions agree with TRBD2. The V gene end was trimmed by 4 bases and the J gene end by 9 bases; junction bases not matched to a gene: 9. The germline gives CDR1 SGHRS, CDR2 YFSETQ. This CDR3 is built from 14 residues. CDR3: CASSPSGGPLGQYF. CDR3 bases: TGCGCCAGCAGCCCTAGCGGGGGGCCGCTCGGGCAGTACTTC.

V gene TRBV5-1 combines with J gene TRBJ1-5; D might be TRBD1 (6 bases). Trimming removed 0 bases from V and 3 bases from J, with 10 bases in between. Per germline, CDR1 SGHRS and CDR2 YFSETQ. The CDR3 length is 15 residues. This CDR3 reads CASSLAGTNNQPQHF. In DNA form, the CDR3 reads TGCGCCAGCAGCTTGGCCGGGACAAACAATCAGCCCCAGCATTTT.

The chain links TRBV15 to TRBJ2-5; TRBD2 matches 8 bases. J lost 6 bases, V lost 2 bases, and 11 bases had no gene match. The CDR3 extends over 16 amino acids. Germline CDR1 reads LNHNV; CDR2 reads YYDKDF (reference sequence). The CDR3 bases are TGTGCCACCAGCAGAAACAGCGGGGGCACCTTCCAGACCCAGTACTTC. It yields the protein CATSRNSGGTFQTQYF.

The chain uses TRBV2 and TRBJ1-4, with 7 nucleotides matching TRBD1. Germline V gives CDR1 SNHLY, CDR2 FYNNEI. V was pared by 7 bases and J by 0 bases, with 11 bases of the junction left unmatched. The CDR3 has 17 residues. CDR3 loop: CASIFGTALATNEKLFF. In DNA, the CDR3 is TGTGCCAGCATCTTTGGGACAGCACTCGCAACTAATGAAAAACTGTTTTTT.

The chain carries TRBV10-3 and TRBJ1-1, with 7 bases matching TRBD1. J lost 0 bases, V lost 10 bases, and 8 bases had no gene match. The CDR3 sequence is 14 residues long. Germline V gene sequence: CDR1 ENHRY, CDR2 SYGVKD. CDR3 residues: CATSSTGMNTEAFF. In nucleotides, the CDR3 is TGTGCCACCTCGTCGACAGGGATGAACACTGAAGCTTTCTTT.

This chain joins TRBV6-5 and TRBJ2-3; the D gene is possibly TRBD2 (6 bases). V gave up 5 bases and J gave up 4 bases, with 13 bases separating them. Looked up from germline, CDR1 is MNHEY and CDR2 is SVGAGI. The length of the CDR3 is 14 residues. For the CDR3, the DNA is TGTGCCAGCAGTCTTCGGGGGAGCGCAGATACGCAGTATTTT. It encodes CASSLRGSADTQYF.

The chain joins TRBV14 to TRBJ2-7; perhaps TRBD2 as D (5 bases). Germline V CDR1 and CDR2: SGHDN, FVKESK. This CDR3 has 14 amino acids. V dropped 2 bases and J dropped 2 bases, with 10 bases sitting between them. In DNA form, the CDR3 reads TGTGCCAGCAGCCAAATGTCGGGGACCTACGAGCAGTACTTC. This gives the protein CASSQMSGTYEQYF.

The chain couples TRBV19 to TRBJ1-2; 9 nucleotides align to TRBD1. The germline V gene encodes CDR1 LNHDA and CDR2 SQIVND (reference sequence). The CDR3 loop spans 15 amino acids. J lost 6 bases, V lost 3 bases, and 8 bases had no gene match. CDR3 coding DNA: TGTGCCAGTAGTATCGCGGGACAGGGAGGCGATGGCTACACCTTC. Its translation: CASSIAGQGGDGYTF.

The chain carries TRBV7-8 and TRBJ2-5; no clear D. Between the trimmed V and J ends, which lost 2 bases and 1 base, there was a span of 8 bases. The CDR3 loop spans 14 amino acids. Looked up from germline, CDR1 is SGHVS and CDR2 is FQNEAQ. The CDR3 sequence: CASSLFRSQETQYF. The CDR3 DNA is TGTGCCAGCAGCTTATTTCGGTCCCAAGAGACCCAGTACTTC.

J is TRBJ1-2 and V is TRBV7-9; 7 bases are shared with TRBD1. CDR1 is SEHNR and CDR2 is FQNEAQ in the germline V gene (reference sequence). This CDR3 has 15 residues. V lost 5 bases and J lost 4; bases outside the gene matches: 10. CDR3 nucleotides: TGTGCCAGCAGCGTTACAGGGGCCGGGGGCTATGGCTACACCTTC. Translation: CASSVTGAGGYGYTF.

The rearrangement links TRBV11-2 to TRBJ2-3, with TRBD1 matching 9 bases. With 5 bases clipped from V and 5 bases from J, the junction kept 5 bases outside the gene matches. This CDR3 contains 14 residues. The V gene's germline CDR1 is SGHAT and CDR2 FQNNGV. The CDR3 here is CASSPGQGRDTQYF. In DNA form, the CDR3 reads TGTGCCAGCAGCCCGGGACAGGGCAGAGATACGCAGTATTTT. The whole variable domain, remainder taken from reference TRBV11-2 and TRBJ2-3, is EAGVAQSPRYKIIEKRQSVAFWCNPISGHATLYWYQQILGQGPKLLIQFQNNGVVDDSQLPKDRFSAERLKGVDSTLKIQPAKLEDSAVYLCASSPGQGRDTQYFGPGTRLTVL.

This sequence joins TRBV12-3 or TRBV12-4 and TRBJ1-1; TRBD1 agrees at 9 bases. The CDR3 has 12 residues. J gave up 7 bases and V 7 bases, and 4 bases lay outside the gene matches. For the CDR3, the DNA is TGTGCCAGCATCCCGGGACAGGGTGAAGCTTTCTTT. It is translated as CASIPGQGEAFF.